The present T cell receptor (beta chain) was sequenced within a study of blood T cells in healthy people across ages. The CDR3 spans 22 residues. Germline CDR1 is LGHNA and CDR2 is YNFKEQ. Combining a sample-barcoded 5' primer with a J-beta primer mix, a second PCR ran for about 7 to 12 cycles. A single record per CDR3 protein comes from TCRdb applying MiXCR to the 5' RACE reads. The sample comprises roughly 700,000 distinct CDR3 sequences, around 32% of which are singletons, and approximately 15% rests with the top ten. Concerning this clonotype: A much larger clone sits a single nucleotide away, making a read error possible.

The receptor's source is a woman of 80 years or more in good health. The chain recombines TRBV4-2 with TRBJ2-3; 12 bases agree with TRBD2. Sequencing was done on a sample of blood. For the CDR3, the DNA is TGTGCCAGCAGCCAAGATCGGGTGACTAGCGGGGGTTCCCTTTCTAGCACAGATACGCACTATTTT. It yields the protein CASSQDRVTSGGSLSSTDTHYF.